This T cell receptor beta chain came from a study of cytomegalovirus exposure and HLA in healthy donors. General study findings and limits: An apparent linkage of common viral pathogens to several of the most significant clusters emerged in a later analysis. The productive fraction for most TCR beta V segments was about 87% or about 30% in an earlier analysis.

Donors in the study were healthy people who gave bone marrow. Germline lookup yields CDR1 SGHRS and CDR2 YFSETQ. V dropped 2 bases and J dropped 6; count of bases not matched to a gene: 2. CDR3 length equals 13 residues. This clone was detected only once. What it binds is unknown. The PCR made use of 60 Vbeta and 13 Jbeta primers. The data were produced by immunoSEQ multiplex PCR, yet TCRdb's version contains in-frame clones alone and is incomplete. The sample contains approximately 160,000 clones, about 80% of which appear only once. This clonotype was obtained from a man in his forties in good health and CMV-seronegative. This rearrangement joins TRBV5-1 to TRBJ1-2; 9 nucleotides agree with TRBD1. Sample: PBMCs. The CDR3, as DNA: TGCGCCAGCAGCTTAAGACAGGGGGATGGCTACACCTTC. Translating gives CASSLRQGDGYTF.